This T cell receptor (beta chain) was identified in a study of OX40 agonist ivuxolimab in advanced cancers. This CDR3 region has 14 residues. Trimming cost V 4 bases and J 4 bases, with 13 bases left between them. Germline CDR1 SGHRS, CDR2 YFSETQ. Study findings and constraints: Expanded clones were, on average, more numerous among CD8+ T cells than CD4+. In the expanded peripheral T cells, antigen specificity was never determined.

Turning to this clone: Its antigen is unknown.

TCRdb's table, derived via immunoSEQ multiplex PCR, lists solely in-frame clones and lacks some. The sample records approximately 49,000 clones, approximately 84% being singletons. The source material was CD4+ or CD8+ T cells sorted from blood, sampled in a trial of the OX40 agonist ivuxolimab. V usage is TRBV5-1 and J usage is TRBJ2-3; either TRBD1 or TRBD2 may supply D (5 bases each). This TCR was recovered from an adult with an advanced solid tumor such as melanoma, head and neck, liver or kidney cancer. The DNA for the CDR3 is TGCGCCAGCAGCCCAGACGGGGCGTCAGATACGCAGTATTTT. Amino acid sequence: CASSPDGASDTQYF.